This T cell receptor beta chain was retrieved from a study of beta chain features in type 1 diabetes. Turning to this clone: The antigen is not known.

Investigators reverse transcribed all isolated RNA, so they sequenced expressed TCRB transcripts. Sequencing used immunoSEQ multiplex PCR; TCRdb keeps in-frame clones, though not all of them. The table shows fewer than 250,000 clones, with 68% occurring only once. Germline V CDR1 and CDR2: SGHTA, FQGNSA. Trimming pared 5 bases from V and 5 bases from J, leaving 18 bases between. The CDR3 extends over 15 amino acids. Study conclusions and caveats: A potential influence of HLA type upon TCRB rearrangement remained unresolved herein.

The sequence was collected from a man aged 25 to 40 in good health. The rearrangement joins TRBV7-2 to TRBJ2-5; possibly TRBD1 or TRBD2 for D (5 bases each). The sample was naive CD4+ T cells from blood. CDR3: CASSPEGTAVETQYF. The CDR3, as DNA: TGTGCCAGCAGCCCAGAGGGGACGGCCGTGGAGACCCAGTACTTC.